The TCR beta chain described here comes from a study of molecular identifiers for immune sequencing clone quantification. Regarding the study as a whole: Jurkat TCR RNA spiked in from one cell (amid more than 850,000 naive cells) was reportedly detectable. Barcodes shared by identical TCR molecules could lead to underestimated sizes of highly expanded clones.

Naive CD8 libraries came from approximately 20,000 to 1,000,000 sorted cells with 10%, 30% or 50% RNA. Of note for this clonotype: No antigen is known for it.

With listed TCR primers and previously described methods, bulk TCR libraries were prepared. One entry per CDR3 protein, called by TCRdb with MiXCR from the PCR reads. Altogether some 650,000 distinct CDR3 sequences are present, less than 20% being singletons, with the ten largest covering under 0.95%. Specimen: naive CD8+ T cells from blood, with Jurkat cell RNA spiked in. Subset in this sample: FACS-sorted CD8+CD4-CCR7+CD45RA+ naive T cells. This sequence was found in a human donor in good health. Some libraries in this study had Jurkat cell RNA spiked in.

The chain's CDR3 is CASSHPGNTEAFF. The CDR3 DNA sequence: TGTGCCAGCAGCCACCCAGGGAACACTGAAGCTTTCTTT. The chain uses TRBV7-9 and TRBJ1-1; D uncertain. The V end lost 5 bases, the J end lost 1 base, and 8 bases lay between the germline ends. Germline CDR1 SEHNR, CDR2 FQNEAQ (reference sequence). The CDR3 runs to 13 residues.